This T cell receptor beta chain was retrieved from a study of response to subunit inactivated influenza vaccine. There are many counts of this clonotype. The antigen is undetermined. General study findings and limits: The authors suggested that every seasonal influenza vaccination recruits few new T cells.

TCRdb re-derived calls from the RT-PCR reads in MiXCR, one entry per CDR3 protein. This sample has about 520,000 distinct CDR3 sequences; approximately 7.8% occur once, and the top ten carry 10% to 15%. There are 13 residues in the CDR3. V lost 5 bases, J lost 4 bases, and 15 bases lay in between. Germline CDR1 and CDR2: SQVTM and ANQGSEA. Material: PBMCs from blood, obtained around 25 months after vaccination. The clonotype was recovered from a man aged 45 to 70 who received an inactivated influenza vaccine. The chain links TRBV29-1 to TRBJ2-7; D unresolved. This CDR3 is CSVSGYSLYEQYF. CDR3 coding DNA: TGCAGCGTTTCCGGGTACAGTCTTTACGAGCAGTACTTC.